This T cell receptor (beta chain) was sequenced for a study of blood T cell repertoires in COVID-19 (TCRdb year 2020). Some background on the complete study: Samples from collaborators originated in the United States, Italy and Spain and spanned both the acute and convalescent phases of COVID-19. Deeply sampled blood TCRbeta repertoires from subjects exposed to, actively infected with, or recovered from COVID-19 were included in the dataset. The repertoires were released in a freely available public database intended as a resource for research on the immune response to SARS-CoV-2. Where HLA class I and class II types were available, the types were taken from metadata supplied by the sample provider, not from assay-based typing. The material from the prospective study consisted of cDNA or gDNA derived from T cells, B-cell-depleted T cells, or PBMCs. The samples were drawn from two sources: the first 160 participants of the ongoing ImmuneRACE study, and 1,000 to 1,500 subjects contributed by 6 global collaborators. The sample metadata nearly always contained a de-identified subject ID, COVID-19 status, age in years and sex. On the study overall, not on this receptor specifically: The quantity of clinical and demographic metadata differed by source and by participant and was supplied without curation.

Turning to this clone: Its specific antigen is unknown. No clone much larger than this one lies a single base away; base qualities are absent.

There are 12 amino acids in the CDR3, from cysteine to phenylalanine inclusive. The sequence is cut down to CDR3 DNA, 36 bases in frame from base 1. V is shortened by 6 bases, J by 4 bases, and the region joining them spans 7 bases. CDR1 and CDR2, per the germline V gene, are MDHEN and SYDVKM. The immunoSEQ Assay, a bias-controlled multiplex PCR, was used to amplify TCRbeta CDR3 regions from genomic DNA. The authors' analysis ran thus. Nucleated cell counts per sample were estimated from amplification of reference gene primers within the assay. Sequence reads were collapsed and filtered to measure the absolute abundance of every unique TCRbeta CDR3 rearrangement. For each sample, productive Simpson clonality was calculated by taking the square root of Simpson's diversity index across productive rearrangements. Held by TCRdb, this immuneACCESS table contains in-frame sequences only and omits some clones. Under half of the omission traces to an unresolved V gene where checked; the cause of the rest is unknown. From that table come the V and J calls and clone size; the DNA was used to work out D and trimming. The sample contains 100,000 to 150,000 clones, 87% of them found a single time. Of the sample, more than 3.5% falls within the top ten clones.

Whole blood was collected in K2EDTA tubes by collaborating institutions according to the institutions' own protocols. Collaborator samples were shipped for TCRbeta analysis as frozen whole blood, isolated PBMCs, or DNA extracted from either sample type. This receptor was identified in a woman aged 60-75 years with acute or convalescent COVID-19. The V gene is TRBV28 and the J gene is TRBJ1-5; no confident D gene assignment can be made. Sequenced sample: peripheral blood. The CDR3 here reads CASRPGNQPQHF. The bases read TGTGCCAGCAGACCGGGTAATCAGCCCCAGCATTTT.